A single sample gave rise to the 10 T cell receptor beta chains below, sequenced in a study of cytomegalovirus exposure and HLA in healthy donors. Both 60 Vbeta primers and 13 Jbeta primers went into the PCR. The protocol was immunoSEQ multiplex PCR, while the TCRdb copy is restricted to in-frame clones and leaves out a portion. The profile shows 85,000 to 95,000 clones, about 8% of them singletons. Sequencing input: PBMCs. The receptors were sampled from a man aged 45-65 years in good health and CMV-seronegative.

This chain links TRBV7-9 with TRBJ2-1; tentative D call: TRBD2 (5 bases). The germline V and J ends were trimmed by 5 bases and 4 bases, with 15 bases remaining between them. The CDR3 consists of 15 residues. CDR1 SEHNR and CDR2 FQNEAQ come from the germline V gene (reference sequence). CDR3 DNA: TGTGCCAGCAGCCCTACTAGTCCGTGGTACAATGAGCAGTTCTTC. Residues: CASSPTSPWYNEQFF.

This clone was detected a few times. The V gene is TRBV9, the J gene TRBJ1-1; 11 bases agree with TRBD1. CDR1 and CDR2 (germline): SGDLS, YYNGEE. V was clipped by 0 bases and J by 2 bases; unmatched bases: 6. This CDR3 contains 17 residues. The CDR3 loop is CASSVARDRGLNTEAFF. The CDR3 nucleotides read TGTGCCAGCAGCGTAGCCCGGGACAGGGGGTTAAACACTGAAGCTTTCTTT.

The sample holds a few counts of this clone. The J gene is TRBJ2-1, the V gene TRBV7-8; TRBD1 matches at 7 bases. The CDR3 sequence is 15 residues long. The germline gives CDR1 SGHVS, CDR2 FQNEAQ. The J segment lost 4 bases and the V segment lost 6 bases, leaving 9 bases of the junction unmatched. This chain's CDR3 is CASSTPRGPYNEQFF. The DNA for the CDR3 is TGTGCCAGCAGTACTCCGAGGGGGCCGTACAATGAGCAGTTCTTC.

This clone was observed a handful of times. CDR3 amino acids: CASSLEGYEQYF. The CDR3 region has the DNA TGTGCCAGCAGTCTCGAGGGTTACGAGCAGTACTTC. V gene TRBV28 combines with J gene TRBJ2-7, with a weak D call TRBD2 (5 bases). The CDR3 extends over 12 amino acids. CDR1 is MDHEN and CDR2 is SYDVKM in the germline V gene. V shed 5 bases and J shed 4 bases, with 9 bases lying between them.

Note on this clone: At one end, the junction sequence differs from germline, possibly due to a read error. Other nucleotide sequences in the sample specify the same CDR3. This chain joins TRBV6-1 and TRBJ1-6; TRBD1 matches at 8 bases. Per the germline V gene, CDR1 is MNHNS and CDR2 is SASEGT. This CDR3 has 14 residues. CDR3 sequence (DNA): TGTGCCAGCAGTGACCGACAGGGGAATTCACCCCTCCATTTT. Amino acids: CASSDRQGNSPLHF.

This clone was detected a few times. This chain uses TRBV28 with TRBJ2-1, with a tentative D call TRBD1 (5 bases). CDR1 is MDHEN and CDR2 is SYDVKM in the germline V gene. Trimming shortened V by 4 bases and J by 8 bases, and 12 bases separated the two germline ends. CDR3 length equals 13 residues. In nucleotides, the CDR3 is TGTGCCAGCAGTTCGGACATGCTACATGAGCAGTTCTTC. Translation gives CASSSDMLHEQFF. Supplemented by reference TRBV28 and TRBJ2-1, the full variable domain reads DVKVTQSSRYLVKRTGEKVFLECVQDMDHENMFWYRQDPGLGLRLIYFSYDVKMKEKGDIPEGYSVSREKKERFSLILESASTNQTSMYLCASSSDMLHEQFFGPGTRLTVL.

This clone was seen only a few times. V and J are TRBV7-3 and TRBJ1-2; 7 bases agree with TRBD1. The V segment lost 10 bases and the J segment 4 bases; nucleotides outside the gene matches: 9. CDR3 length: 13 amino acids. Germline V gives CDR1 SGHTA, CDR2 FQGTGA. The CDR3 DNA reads TGTGCCAACGACAGACAGGGCGGCTATGGCTACACCTTC. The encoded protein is CANDRQGGYGYTF.

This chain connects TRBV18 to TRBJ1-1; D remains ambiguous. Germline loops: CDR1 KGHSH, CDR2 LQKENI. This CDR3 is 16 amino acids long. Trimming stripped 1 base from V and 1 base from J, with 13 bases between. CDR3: CASSPHPQAANTEAFF. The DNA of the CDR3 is TGTGCCAGCTCACCACACCCTCAGGCTGCGAACACTGAAGCTTTCTTT.

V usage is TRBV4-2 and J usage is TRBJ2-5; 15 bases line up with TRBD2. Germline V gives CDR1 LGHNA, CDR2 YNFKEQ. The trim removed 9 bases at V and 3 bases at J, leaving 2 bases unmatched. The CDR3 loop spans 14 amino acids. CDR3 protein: CASGTSGGKETQYF. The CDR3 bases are TGTGCCAGTGGGACTAGCGGGGGGAAAGAGACCCAGTACTTC.

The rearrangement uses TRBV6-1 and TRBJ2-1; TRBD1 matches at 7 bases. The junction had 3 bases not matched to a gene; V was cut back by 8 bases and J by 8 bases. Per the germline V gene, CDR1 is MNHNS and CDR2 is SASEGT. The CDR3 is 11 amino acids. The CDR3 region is CASSDRYEQFF. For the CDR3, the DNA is TGTGCCAGCTCGGACAGGTATGAGCAGTTCTTC.